This T cell receptor beta chain was found in a study of T-cell reconstitution after alpha-beta-depleted transplantation in children (TCRdb year 2016). About the investigation overall: The study quantitatively tracked T-cell immune reconstitution after TCRalphabeta/CD19-depleted allogeneic hematopoietic cell transplantation in children using TCR repertoire profiling.

Libraries were constructed by PCR. Data came from an Illumina HiSeq 2500. Molecular barcoding was employed in the preparation of TCR libraries, with unique molecular identifiers being used to normalize TCRbeta repertoire quantification. TCRdb took the public reads, trimmed them with fastp at Q25, ran MiXCR for clone calling and kept in-frame beta chains. Rows are combined by CDR3 protein, so each entry shows the most common genes and DNA. Here the sample has about 230,000 distinct CDR3 sequences; approximately 9% occur a single time. Of the sample, approximately 6.6% is held by the ten largest clones. This clonotype came up many times. No cognate antigen has been identified for it. The input lacks base qualities; no much larger clone sits a single base away. The trim is 6 bases for V and 4 bases for J, with a gap of 16 bases between the germline ends. The CDR3 has 15 amino acids, counting the end cysteine and phenylalanine. The retained sequence is limited to the CDR3, 45 bases, with the frame set at the first base.

This TCR came from a human donor who donated a stem cell graft to a child with acute lymphoblastic leukemia. The chain is made from TRBV12-3 or TRBV12-4 and TRBJ1-5, with the D gene not confidently named. The sequenced sample was PBMCs from the stem cell graft donor, obtained from the stem cell graft. DNA sequence: TGTGCCAGCAGCCCGGGTGACCAGCCAAATCAGCCCCAGCATTTT. This encodes CASSPGDQPNQPQHF.